This TCR beta chain was found in a study of cytomegalovirus exposure and HLA in healthy donors. Study-level results: Diagnosis of cytomegalovirus status made by the classifier reportedly showed high specificity and sensitivity.

Turning to this clone: As yet, its antigen is unknown.

V gave up 5 bases and J gave up 7 bases; unmatched junction bases: 12. The CDR3 has 15 residues. The germline V gene encodes CDR1 SGHAT and CDR2 FQDESV (reference sequence). PCR primers comprised 60 Vbeta and 13 Jbeta primers. Per the original data handling: In a later analysis, the count reached about 82 million unique TCR beta chains, with approximately 11 million shared. Assay: immunoSEQ multiplex PCR; the TCRdb copy retains only in-frame clones and omits some. The DNA was the basis for D and trimming; V, J and clone size are from that table. The table lists some 170,000 clones, around 70% of them singletons.

Specimen: PBMCs. The rearrangement uses TRBV11-1 and TRBJ1-1; TRBD1 matches 8 bases. The clonotype originates from a man younger than 30 in good health and CMV-seropositive. The chain's CDR3 is CASSHRTTDRGEAFF. CDR3 nucleotides: TGTGCCAGCAGCCACCGAACGACCGACAGGGGTGAAGCTTTCTTT. The entire variable domain, with the rest obtained from reference TRBV11-1 and TRBJ1-1, is as follows: EAEVAQSPRYKITEKSQAVAFWCDPISGHATLYWYRQILGQGPELLVQFQDESVVDDSQLPKDRFSAERLKGVDSTLKIQPAELGDSAMYLCASSHRTTDRGEAFFGQGTRLTVV.